This T cell receptor beta chain appears in the sequencing data of a study of cytomegalovirus exposure and HLA in healthy donors. Study results and caveats: It was found in a later analysis that first-cohort TCR clusters tended to co-occur in the 95 to 150 validation repertoires. In vitro confirmation showed three CMV-associated chains to be CMV antigen specific. The majority of TCR sequences were rare, yet some public TCRs appeared in many donors.

Concerning this clone itself: What it binds is not known.

The V gene's germline CDR1 is MDHEN and CDR2 SYDVKM. Trimming stripped 6 bases from V and 12 bases from J, with 21 bases between. This CDR3 region has 13 residues. Sequencing used immunoSEQ multiplex PCR; TCRdb keeps in-frame clones, though not all of them. The table shows more than 110,000 clones, with roughly 86% occurring only once. Specimen: PBMCs. This clonotype was sampled from a woman aged 25 to 45 in good health and CMV-seronegative. The rearrangement links TRBV28 to TRBJ2-7; a possible D gene is TRBD1 (6 bases). In DNA form, the CDR3 reads TGTGCCAGCAGACTGCCCTCGGCAGGGACATGGTACTTC. This codes for CASRLPSAGTWYF.